A selection of T cell receptor beta chains follows, all from one sample in a study of TIL therapy for anti-PD-1-resistant metastatic lung cancer. TCRdb's table, derived via immunoSEQ multiplex PCR, lists solely in-frame clones and lacks some. The sample shows nearly 15,000 clones, more than 75% of them seen only once. The sequencing used blood, collected at baseline. The receptors were sampled from a person between 25 and 79 years old with non-small cell lung cancer. Both conserved end residues are part of each CDR3. A D gene is named only where the DNA matches it firmly. Clone size, where shown, is once, few, many, or a class for clones that have expanded.

V	D	size	J	CDR3	DNA
TRBV7-7	TRBD2	.	TRBJ2-5	CASSLGALSGRARETQYF	TGTGCCAGCAGCTTAGGGGCCCTTAGCGGGAGGGCCAGGGAGACCCAGTACTTC
TRBV18	.	.	TRBJ1-2	CASSKIGGEGYTF	TGTGCCAGCTCCAAAATCGGCGGAGAGGGCTACACCTTC
TRBV11-3	TRBD1	.	TRBJ1-2	CASSPTRGQGNYGYTF	TGTGCCAGCAGCCCAACCCGCGGACAGGGGAACTATGGCTACACCTTC
TRBV4-3	.	.	TRBJ2-7	CASRGFDEQYF	TGCGCCAGCAGGGGGTTCGACGAGCAGTACTTC
TRBV29-1	.	.	TRBJ1-2	CSVEGGGYTF	TGCAGCGTTGAAGGAGGCGGCTACACCTTC
TRBV6-5	.	.	TRBJ2-7	CASSIKGTDTYEQYF	TGTGCCAGCAGTATAAAAGGGACGGACACCTACGAGCAGTACTTC
TRBV29-1	.	.	TRBJ1-4	CSVERWGRNEKLFF	TGCAGCGTTGAAAGGTGGGGACGAAACGAAAAACTGTTTTTT
TRBV30	TRBD2	.	TRBJ2-5	CAWSVGISGLAYTYF	TGTGCCTGGAGTGTTGGGATTTCGGGACTAGCGTATACCTACTTC
TRBV6-1	.	.	TRBJ2-4	CASSEEGLAKNIQYF	TGTGCCAGCAGTGAAGAGGGGTTAGCCAAAAACATTCAGTACTTC
TRBV5-1	.	.	TRBJ2-7	CASSFNQGSYEQYF	TGCGCCAGCAGCTTCAACCAGGGTTCCTACGAGCAGTACTTC
TRBV11-2	.	.	TRBJ1-2	CASSLVSGRGPHYGYTF	TGTGCCAGCAGCTTAGTATCAGGAAGAGGCCCGCACTATGGCTACACCTTC
TRBV19	.	.	TRBJ1-2	CATGIPGPPYGYTF	TGTGCCACTGGGATCCCTGGACCTCCCTATGGCTACACCTTC
TRBV21-1	.	.	TRBJ2-2	CASSSRDRGPDTGELFF	TGTGCCAGCAGCTCCCGGGACAGGGGGCCGGACACCGGGGAGCTGTTTTTT
TRBV9	TRBD2	once	TRBJ2-7	CASSAGLAGGLISSYEQYF	TGTGCCAGCAGCGCGGGACTAGCGGGGGGACTTATAAGCTCCTACGAGCAGTACTTC
TRBV7-3	TRBD2	.	TRBJ2-1	CARLTSGSDEQFF	TGTGCCAGGCTGACTAGCGGGAGTGATGAGCAGTTCTTC
TRBV5-1	.	.	TRBJ1-1	CASSWLGGAATEAFF	TGCGCCAGCAGCTGGCTTGGGGGGGCAGCAACTGAAGCTTTCTTT
TRBV29-1	.	.	TRBJ1-5	CSVTGVSNQPQHF	TGCAGCGTTACAGGAGTTAGCAATCAGCCCCAGCATTTT
TRBV29-1	.	.	TRBJ1-2	CSLRTDNYGYTF	TGCAGCCTGAGGACGGATAACTATGGCTACACCTTC
TRBV5-1	.	.	TRBJ2-3	CASSLGGTDTQYF	TGCGCCAGCAGCTTGGGAGGAACAGATACGCAGTATTTT
TRBV9	.	.	TRBJ1-5	CASSVGGQPNQPQHF	TGTGCCAGCAGCGTAGGCGGGCAGCCCAATCAGCCCCAGCATTTT
TRBV6-6	.	.	TRBJ1-1	CASRSEPYTEAFF	TGTGCCAGCAGATCGGAACCGTACACTGAAGCTTTCTTT
TRBV27	TRBD1	.	TRBJ2-1	CASSPDRGEQFF	TGTGCCAGCAGCCCCGACAGGGGTGAGCAGTTCTTC
TRBV5-4	.	.	TRBJ1-3	CASSPYGGFAGNTIYF	TGTGCCAGCAGCCCCTATGGCGGGTTCGCTGGAAACACCATATATTTT
TRBV6-5	.	.	TRBJ1-2	CASSPGTYGYTF	TGTGCCAGCAGTCCCGGGACCTATGGCTACACCTTC
TRBV28	.	.	TRBJ1-2	CASSPAEGGGYTF	TGTGCCAGCAGCCCCGCCGAGGGGGGCGGCTACACCTTC
TRBV11-2	.	.	TRBJ2-6	CASSLEHSGSGANVLTF	TGTGCCAGCAGCTTAGAACATAGCGGCTCGGGGGCCAACGTCCTGACTTTC
TRBV5-8	.	.	TRBJ1-1	CASSSSGALGTEAFF	TGTGCCAGCAGCTCTTCAGGGGCGTTGGGGACTGAAGCTTTCTTT
TRBV7-2	TRBD1	.	TRBJ2-3	CASSLTGTGTDTQYF	TGTGCCAGCAGCTTAACCGGGACAGGGACAGATACGCAGTATTTT
TRBV5-6	TRBD1	.	TRBJ2-1	CASSLLDRGHYNEQFF	TGTGCCAGCAGCTTGTTGGACAGGGGGCACTACAATGAGCAGTTCTTC
TRBV10-3	TRBD1	.	TRBJ2-7	CAISERTGPSEQYF	TGTGCCATCAGTGAAAGGACAGGGCCCAGCGAGCAGTACTTC
TRBV7-2	TRBD1	.	TRBJ1-4	CASSPGTVVEKLFF	TGTGCCAGCAGCCCTGGGACAGTAGTAGAAAAACTGTTTTTT
TRBV11-3	TRBD1	once	TRBJ1-1	CASSTPGQGLYTEAFF	TGTGCCAGCAGCACTCCGGGACAGGGTTTGTACACTGAAGCTTTCTTT
TRBV29-1	TRBD2	.	TRBJ2-7	CSVGVAGVGEQYF	TGCAGCGTTGGAGTCGCGGGAGTCGGCGAGCAGTACTTC
TRBV30	.	.	TRBJ1-5	CAWSVRGNQPQHF	TGTGCCTGGAGTGTACGAGGGAATCAGCCCCAGCATTTT
TRBV18	.	.	TRBJ2-7	CASSPSGRNYEQYF	TGTGCCAGCTCACCCTCCGGCAGGAACTACGAGCAGTACTTC
TRBV27	TRBD2	.	TRBJ2-7	CASSFLTSGGAREQYF	TGTGCCAGCAGTTTCTTGACTAGCGGGGGGGCCCGCGAGCAGTACTTC
TRBV30	.	.	TRBJ1-1	CAWRGRAEAFF	TGTGCCTGGAGAGGCAGGGCTGAAGCTTTCTTT
TRBV7-2	.	.	TRBJ2-3	CASSLMASTDTQYF	TGTGCCAGCAGCTTAATGGCTAGCACAGATACGCAGTATTTT
TRBV11-2	.	.	TRBJ2-4	CASSSRDHLAKNIQYF	TGTGCCAGCAGCAGCCGGGACCATCTAGCCAAAAACATTCAGTACTTC
TRBV7-8	.	.	TRBJ1-4	CASSLGSSTNEKLFF	TGTGCCAGCAGCTTGGGGTCGTCAACTAATGAAAAACTGTTTTTT
TRBV21-1	.	.	TRBJ2-3	CASSKGRRGPDTQYF	TGTGCCAGCAGCAAAGGTAGAAGGGGACCAGATACGCAGTATTTT
TRBV6-5	TRBD1	.	TRBJ2-5	CASGQQGARETQYF	TGTGCCAGCGGACAACAGGGGGCAAGGGAGACCCAGTACTTC
TRBV6-1	.	.	TRBJ1-6	CASRTTGPNSPLHF	TGTGCCAGCAGGACGACAGGCCCCAATTCACCCCTCCACTTT
TRBV5-4	TRBD2	.	TRBJ2-5	CASSLAGVQETQYF	TGTGCCAGCAGTTTAGCGGGAGTACAAGAGACCCAGTACTTC
TRBV18	.	.	TRBJ2-3	CASSPPGLLGDTQYF	TGTGCCAGCTCACCACCGGGCCTCCTGGGGGATACGCAGTATTTT
TRBV7-2	.	.	TRBJ2-4	CASSFNSLAKNIQYF	TGTGCCAGCAGCTTCAACAGTCTAGCCAAAAACATTCAGTACTTC
TRBV5-4	.	.	TRBJ1-1	CASSLSIGRPTTEAFF	TGTGCCAGCAGCTTGTCCATTGGCAGGCCTACGACTGAAGCTTTCTTT
TRBV9	TRBD1	.	TRBJ1-6	CASSPTTGWGPSPLHF	TGTGCCAGCAGCCCCACGACAGGGTGGGGCCCTTCACCCCTCCACTTT
TRBV7-2	.	.	TRBJ2-7	CASSLTIGQLYEQYF	TGTGCCAGCAGCTTAACAATCGGACAGTTATACGAGCAGTACTTC
TRBV5-4	TRBD2	.	TRBJ2-1	CASSPGTTNEQFF	TGTGCCAGCAGCCCGGGGACTACGAATGAGCAGTTCTTC
TRBV7-3	.	.	TRBJ1-5	CASSLNANQPQHF	TGTGCCAGCAGCTTAAATGCTAATCAGCCCCAGCATTTT
TRBV25-1	TRBD1	.	TRBJ2-2	CASSERTGATTGELFF	TGTGCCAGCAGTGAAAGGACAGGGGCAACCACCGGGGAGCTGTTTTTT
TRBV30	.	.	TRBJ2-1	CAWAARGYRYNEQFF	TGTGCCTGGGCCGCTCGGGGGTATCGTTACAATGAGCAGTTCTTC
TRBV19	.	.	TRBJ1-6	CASRGPHNSPLHF	TGTGCCAGTCGCGGACCGCATAATTCACCCCTCCACTTT